This T cell receptor (beta chain) was profiled in a study of OX40 agonist ivuxolimab in advanced cancers. Turning to the study itself: Ivuxolimab doses were 0.01, 0.1, 0.3, 1.5, 3 or 10 mg/kg every 2 weeks. Two cutaneous melanoma patients and one hepatocellular carcinoma patient, three in all, had partial responses. The group had a mean age of about 65 years, ranged from roughly 20 to 79, and was 80% to 90% male.

This clone has only a few counts. Its target is unknown. Other nucleotide sequences in the sample specify the same CDR3. The CDR3 runs 11 residues. V lost 3 bases and J 4 bases, leaving 4 bases between the germline ends. CDR1 is LNHDA, CDR2 SQIVND, per germline (reference sequence). Study observations and caveats: There were also nonresponders showing low normalized T-cell clonal expansion.

Sequencing was performed with immunoSEQ multiplex PCR; in TCRdb, only in-frame clones are kept and a portion is missing. The sample carries roughly 40,000 clones, 80% to 90% recorded once. The receptor's source is an adult with an advanced solid tumor such as melanoma, head and neck, liver or kidney cancer. This chain uses TRBV19 with TRBJ2-7; unclear D gene. The sample was CD4+ or CD8+ T cells sorted from blood, taken in a trial of the OX40 agonist ivuxolimab. This CDR3 reads CASSIGYEQYF. CDR3 DNA: TGTGCCAGTAGTATCGGGTACGAGCAGTACTTC.